This TCR beta chain derives from a study of cytomegalovirus exposure and HLA in healthy donors. Study findings and constraints: Earlier analysis looked at TCR beta V segments, and most were productive about 90% or about 30% of the time. In a later analysis, parvovirus B19, influenza, CMV and Epstein-Barr virus appeared linked to several top co-occurrence clusters. Reports indicated that the classifier achieved high specificity and sensitivity in diagnosing cytomegalovirus status.

Primers included in the PCR were 60 Vbeta and 13 Jbeta primers. Produced via immunoSEQ multiplex PCR; TCRdb's table is partial and in-frame only. The table shows about 190,000 clones, with over 70% occurring only once. Concerning this clone: What it binds is unknown.

V was clipped by 0 bases and J by 5 bases, with 13 bases between them. The CDR3 runs to 16 residues. Germline V gene lookup returns CDR1 LGHNA and CDR2 YNFKEQ. Sequenced: PBMCs. This chain connects TRBV4-2 to TRBJ2-2; the D gene is possibly TRBD1 (5 bases). The receptor was derived from a woman between 18 and 29 years old in good health and CMV-seropositive. The CDR3 loop is CASSQEAAGRTGELFF. In DNA, the CDR3 is TGTGCCAGCAGCCAAGAGGCGGCAGGGCGGACCGGGGAGCTGTTTTTT.